The T cell receptor (beta chain) under discussion was sequenced for a study of T cell repertoires in aging, cancer and after chemotherapy. Study-wide context: The whole study produced a dataset of some 10 million TCR reads.

TCR beta rearrangements were amplified from peripheral blood genomic DNA. Germline V gene lookup returns CDR1 LNHDA and CDR2 SQIVND (reference sequence). Trimming left V 8 bases short and J 2 bases short, with 10 bases between. This CDR3 has 14 amino acids. In its sample, this clonotype is medium-sized. Multiplex touch-down PCR with TRB-A/B primers amplified rearranged V-D-J TRB sequences. TCRdb itself ran the multiplex PCR reads through MiXCR, one entry per CDR3 protein. This table has thousands of distinct CDR3 sequences, roughly 37% appearing once. The receptor was derived from a human donor in good health. The gene calls are TRBV19 and TRBJ2-6, with D tentatively TRBD1 (5 bases). Sequenced: blood. Here the CDR3 reads CASQKGPGANVLTF. In nucleotides, the CDR3 is TGTGCCAGTCAGAAGGGGCCTGGGGCCAACGTCCTGACTTTC.